This T cell receptor beta chain was identified in a study of T cells in Graves' hyperthyroidism and ophthalmopathy. The investigators amplified TCR beta CDR3 regions from RNA transcripts. Using the HTBI primer set, a first-round RT-PCR was run on the TCR CDR3. TCRdb recomputed calls from the multiplex PCR reads with MiXCR, one row per CDR3 protein. Among around 500,000 distinct CDR3 sequences, about 20% were seen once, and the ten largest hold about half. In making diagnoses, clinical symptoms, serum thyroxine and TRAb, thyroid ultrasound and orbital computed tomography were all used. Fresh peripheral blood, 10 ml, yielded the PBMCs. The ends were cut back, 6 bases at V and 5 bases at J, with 24 bases in the middle. CDR1 is DFQATT, CDR2 SNEGSKA, per germline (reference sequence). The CDR3 length is 16 residues. The table lists this clonotype with many counts.

This TCR derives from a woman aged 65 to 85 with Graves' ophthalmopathy. Material for sequencing was blood. The chain links TRBV20-1 to TRBJ2-3, with D tentatively TRBD1 (6 bases). In nucleotides, the CDR3 is TGCAGTGCATCGCGACTCGGGACACTCCGTGGAGATACGCAGTATTTT. Translation: CSASRLGTLRGDTQYF.